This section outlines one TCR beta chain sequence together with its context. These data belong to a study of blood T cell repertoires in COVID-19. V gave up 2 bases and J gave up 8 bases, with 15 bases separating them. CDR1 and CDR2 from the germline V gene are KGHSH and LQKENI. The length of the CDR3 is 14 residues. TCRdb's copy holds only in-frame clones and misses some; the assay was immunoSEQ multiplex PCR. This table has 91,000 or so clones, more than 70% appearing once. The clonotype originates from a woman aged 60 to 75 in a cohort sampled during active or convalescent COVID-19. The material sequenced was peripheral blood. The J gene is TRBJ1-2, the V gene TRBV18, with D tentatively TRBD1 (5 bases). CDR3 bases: TGTGCCAGCTCACCAGAACCAGGGCTTGGCGGCTACACCTTC. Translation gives CASSPEPGLGGYTF. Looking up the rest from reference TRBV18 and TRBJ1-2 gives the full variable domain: NAGVMQNPRHLVRRRGQEARLRCSPMKGHSHVYWYRQLPEEGLKFMVYLQKENIIDESGMPKERFSAEFPKEGPSILRIQQVVRGDSAAYFCASSPEPGLGGYTFGSGTRLTVV.